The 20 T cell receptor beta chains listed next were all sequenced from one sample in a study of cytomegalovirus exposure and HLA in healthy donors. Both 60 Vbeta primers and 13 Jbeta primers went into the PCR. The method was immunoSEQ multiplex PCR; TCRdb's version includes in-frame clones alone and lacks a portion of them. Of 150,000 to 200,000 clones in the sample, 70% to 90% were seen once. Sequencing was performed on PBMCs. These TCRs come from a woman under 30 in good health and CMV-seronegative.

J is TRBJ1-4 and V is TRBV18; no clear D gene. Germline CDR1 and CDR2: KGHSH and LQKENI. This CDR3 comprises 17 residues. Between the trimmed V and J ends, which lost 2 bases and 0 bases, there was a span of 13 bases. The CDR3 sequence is CASSPMEQYATNEKLFF. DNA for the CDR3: TGTGCCAGCTCACCAATGGAACAGTATGCAACTAATGAAAAACTGTTTTTT.

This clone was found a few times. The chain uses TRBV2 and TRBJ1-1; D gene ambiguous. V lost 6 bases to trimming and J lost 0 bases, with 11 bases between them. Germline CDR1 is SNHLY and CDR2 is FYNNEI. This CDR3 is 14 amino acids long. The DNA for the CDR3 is TGTGCCAGCAGGAAAACAGACATGAACACTGAAGCTTTCTTT. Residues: CASRKTDMNTEAFF.

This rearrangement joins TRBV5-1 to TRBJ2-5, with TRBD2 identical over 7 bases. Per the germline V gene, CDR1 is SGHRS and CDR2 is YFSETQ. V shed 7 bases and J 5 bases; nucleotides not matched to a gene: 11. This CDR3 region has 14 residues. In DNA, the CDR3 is TGCGCCAGCCAGGACGGCGGGAGCGGTGAGACCCAGTACTTC. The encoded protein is CASQDGGSGETQYF. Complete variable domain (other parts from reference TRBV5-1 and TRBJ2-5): KAGVTQTPRYLIKTRGQQVTLSCSPISGHRSVSWYQQTPGQGLQFLFEYFSETQRNKGNFPGRFSGRQFSNSRSEMNVSTLELGDSALYLCASQDGGSGETQYFGPGTRLLVL.

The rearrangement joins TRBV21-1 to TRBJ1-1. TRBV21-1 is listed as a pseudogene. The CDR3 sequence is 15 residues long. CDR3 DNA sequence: TGTGCCAGCAACCCCCCCGGGGGAGTGAACACTGAAGCTTTCTTT. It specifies CASNPPGGVNTEAFF.

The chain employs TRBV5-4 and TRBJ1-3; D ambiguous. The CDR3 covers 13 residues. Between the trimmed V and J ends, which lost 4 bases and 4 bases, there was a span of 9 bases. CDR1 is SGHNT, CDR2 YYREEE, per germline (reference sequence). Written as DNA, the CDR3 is TGTGCCAGCAGCCCCCTCCAGGGAAACACCATATATTTT. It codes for CASSPLQGNTIYF.

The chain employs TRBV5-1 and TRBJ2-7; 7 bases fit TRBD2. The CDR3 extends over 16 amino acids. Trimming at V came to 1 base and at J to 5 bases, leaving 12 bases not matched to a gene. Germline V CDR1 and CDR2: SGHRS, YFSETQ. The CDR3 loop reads CASSLNPAGVADEQYF. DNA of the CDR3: TGCGCCAGCAGCTTGAATCCTGCGGGAGTGGCTGACGAGCAGTACTTC.

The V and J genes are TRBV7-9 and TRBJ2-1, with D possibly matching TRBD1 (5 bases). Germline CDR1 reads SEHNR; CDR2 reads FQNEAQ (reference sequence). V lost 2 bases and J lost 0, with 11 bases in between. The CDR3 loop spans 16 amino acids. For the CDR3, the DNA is TGTGCCAGCAGCTTATCCGACAGAATCTCCTACAATGAGCAGTTCTTC. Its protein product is CASSLSDRISYNEQFF. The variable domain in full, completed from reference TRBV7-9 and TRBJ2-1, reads DTGVSQNPRHKITKRGQNVTFRCDPISEHNRLYWYRQTLGQGPEFLTYFQNEAQLEKSRLLSDRFSAERPKGSFSTLEIQRTEQGDSAMYLCASSLSDRISYNEQFFGPGTRLTVL.

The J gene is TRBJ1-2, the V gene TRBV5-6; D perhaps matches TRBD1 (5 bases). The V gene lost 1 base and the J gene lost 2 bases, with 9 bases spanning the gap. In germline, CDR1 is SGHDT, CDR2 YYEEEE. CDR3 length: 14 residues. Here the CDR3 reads CASSLRAGNYGYTF. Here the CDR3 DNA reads TGTGCCAGCAGCTTGAGGGCAGGGAACTATGGCTACACCTTC.

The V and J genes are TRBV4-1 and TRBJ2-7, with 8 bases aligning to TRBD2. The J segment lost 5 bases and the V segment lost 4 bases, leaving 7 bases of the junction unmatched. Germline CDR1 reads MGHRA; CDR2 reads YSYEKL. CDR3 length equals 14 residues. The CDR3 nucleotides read TGCGCCAGCAGCCTCGGGGGGGGATGGGACGAGCAGTACTTC. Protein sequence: CASSLGGGWDEQYF.

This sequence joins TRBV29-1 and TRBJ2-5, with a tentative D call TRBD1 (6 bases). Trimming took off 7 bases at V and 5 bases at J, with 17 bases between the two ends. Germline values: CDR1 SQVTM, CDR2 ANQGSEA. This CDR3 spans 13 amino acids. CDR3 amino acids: CSAPTGARETQYF. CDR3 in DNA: TGCAGCGCCCCGACAGGTGCCAGGGAGACCCAGTACTTC.

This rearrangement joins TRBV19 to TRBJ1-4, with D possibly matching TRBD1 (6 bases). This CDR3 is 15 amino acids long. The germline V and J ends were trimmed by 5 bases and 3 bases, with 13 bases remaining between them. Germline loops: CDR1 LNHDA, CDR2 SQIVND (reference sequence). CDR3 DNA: TGTGCCAGTAGTCCCCGAGGGGGACCTAATGAAAAACTGTTTTTT. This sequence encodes CASSPRGGPNEKLFF. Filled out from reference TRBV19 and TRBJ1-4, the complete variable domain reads DGGITQSPKYLFRKEGQNVTLSCEQNLNHDAMYWYRQDPGQGLRLIYYSQIVNDFQKGDIAEGYSVSREKKESFPLTVTSAQKNPTAFYLCASSPRGGPNEKLFFGSGTQLSVL.

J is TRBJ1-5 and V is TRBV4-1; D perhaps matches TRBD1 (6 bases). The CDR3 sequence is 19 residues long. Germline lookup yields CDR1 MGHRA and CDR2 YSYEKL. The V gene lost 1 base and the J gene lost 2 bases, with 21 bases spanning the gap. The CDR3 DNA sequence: TGCGCCAGCAGCCAAGTAATAGTGTTCGGGGGGGGCCGCAATCAGCCCCAGCATTTT. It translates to CASSQVIVFGGGRNQPQHF.

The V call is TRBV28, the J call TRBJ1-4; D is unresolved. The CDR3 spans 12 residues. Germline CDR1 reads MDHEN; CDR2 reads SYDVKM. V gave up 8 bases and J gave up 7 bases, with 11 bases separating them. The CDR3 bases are TGTGCCAGCCGGCCTGGCGGTGAAAAACTGTTTTTT. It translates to CASRPGGEKLFF.

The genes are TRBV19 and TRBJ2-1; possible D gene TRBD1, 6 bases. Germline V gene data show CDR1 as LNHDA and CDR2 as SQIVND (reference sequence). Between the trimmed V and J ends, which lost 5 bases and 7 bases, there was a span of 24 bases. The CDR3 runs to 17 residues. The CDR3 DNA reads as TGTGCCAGTAGTCCCCTCCGGGTGGCGGAGAGGGGGAATGAGCAGTTCTTC. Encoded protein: CASSPLRVAERGNEQFF.

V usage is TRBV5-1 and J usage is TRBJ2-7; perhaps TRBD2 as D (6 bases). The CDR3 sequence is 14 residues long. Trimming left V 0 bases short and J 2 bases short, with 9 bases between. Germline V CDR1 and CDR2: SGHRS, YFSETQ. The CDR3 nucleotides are TGCGCCAGCAGCTTGGAGCCGGGGGCCTACGAGCAGTACTTC. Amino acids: CASSLEPGAYEQYF.

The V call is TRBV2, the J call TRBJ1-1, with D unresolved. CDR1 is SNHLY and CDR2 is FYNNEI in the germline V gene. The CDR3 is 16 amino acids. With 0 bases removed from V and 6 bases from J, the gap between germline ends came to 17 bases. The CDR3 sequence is CASSEARSGKIAEAFF. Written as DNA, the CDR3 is TGTGCCAGCAGTGAAGCGCGCTCGGGGAAAATCGCTGAAGCTTTCTTT.

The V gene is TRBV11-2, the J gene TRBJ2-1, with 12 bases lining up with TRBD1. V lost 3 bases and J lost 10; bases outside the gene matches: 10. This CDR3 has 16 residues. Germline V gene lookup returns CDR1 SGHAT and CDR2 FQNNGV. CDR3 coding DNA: TGTGCCAGCAGCTTTATCGGGACAGGGGGCTTTAAGGAGCAGTTCTTC. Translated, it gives CASSFIGTGGFKEQFF.

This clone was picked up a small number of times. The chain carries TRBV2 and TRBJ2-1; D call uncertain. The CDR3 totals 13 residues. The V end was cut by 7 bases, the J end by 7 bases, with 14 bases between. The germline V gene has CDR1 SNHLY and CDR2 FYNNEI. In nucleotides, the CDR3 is TGTGCCAGCACCGGCTTTCTAGGAAATGAGCAGTTCTTC. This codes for CASTGFLGNEQFF.

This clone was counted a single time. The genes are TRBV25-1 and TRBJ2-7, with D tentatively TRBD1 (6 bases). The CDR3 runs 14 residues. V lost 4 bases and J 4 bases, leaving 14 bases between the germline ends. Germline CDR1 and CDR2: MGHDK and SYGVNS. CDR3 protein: CASSGPGHFYEQYF. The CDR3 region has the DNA TGTGCCAGCAGTGGCCCGGGACACTTTTACGAGCAGTACTTC.

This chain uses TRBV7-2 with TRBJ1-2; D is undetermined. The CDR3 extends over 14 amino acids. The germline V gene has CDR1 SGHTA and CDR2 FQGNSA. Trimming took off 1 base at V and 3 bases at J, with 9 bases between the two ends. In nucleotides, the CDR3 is TGTGCCAGCAGCTTAGTAGGGCGGGACTATGGCTACACCTTC. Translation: CASSLVGRDYGYTF.